The 30 T cell receptor beta chains listed next were all sequenced from one sample in a study of CD8 T cells in ankylosing spondylitis. Each CDR3 protein gets one entry after TCRdb re-called the 5' RACE reads with MiXCR. The sample includes some 250,000 distinct CDR3 sequences, roughly a tenth seen only once; the top ten take 6% to 7.5%. The sequenced sample consisted of blood, either unsorted or a sorted T cell fraction (not recorded which). The receptors were sampled from a male donor with ankylosing spondylitis or in good health (not recorded which).

This clonotype was counted many times. This chain joins TRBV7-3 and TRBJ2-5; 7 bases agree with TRBD1. V lost 5 bases, J lost 5 bases, and 11 bases stayed unmatched. Germline CDR1 SGHTA, CDR2 FQGTGA. The CDR3 runs 15 residues. DNA for the CDR3: TGTGCCAGCAGCCGGAACAAAAACAGGGGCGAGACCCAGTACTTC. This codes for CASSRNKNRGETQYF.

There are many counts of this clonotype. The V gene is TRBV29-1, the J gene TRBJ2-3; 11 positions match TRBD1. This CDR3 contains 15 residues. Germline V gives CDR1 SQVTM, CDR2 ANQGSEA. Trimming cost V 2 bases and J 6 bases; bases outside gene matches: 7. Here the CDR3 reads CSVETGTGGMDTQYF. DNA of the CDR3: TGCAGCGTTGAAACCGGGACAGGGGGAATGGATACGCAGTATTTT.

This chain links TRBV11-2 with TRBJ2-2, with D tentatively TRBD1 or TRBD2 (5 bases each). The CDR3 has 15 residues. V was trimmed by 6 bases and J by 5 bases, leaving 16 bases between them. Germline V gene data show CDR1 as SGHAT and CDR2 as FQNNGV. The CDR3 region has the DNA TGTGCCAGCAGGTTTCCGGGACGCCGTACCGGGGAGCTGTTTTTT. Protein sequence: CASRFPGRRTGELFF.

The sample holds many counts of this clonotype. The chain employs TRBV7-6 and TRBJ2-7; 7 bases are shared with TRBD2. The germline V gene has CDR1 SGHVS and CDR2 FNYEAQ. Germline trimming cut 2 bases from V and 7 bases from J; bases unmatched to any gene: 5. The CDR3 contains 13 residues. CDR3: CASSLRGDGEQYF. CDR3 DNA sequence: TGTGCCAGCAGCTTACGGGGGGACGGGGAGCAGTACTTC.

This clonotype was counted many times. The chain employs TRBV20-1 and TRBJ2-1, with TRBD1 matching over 8 bases. There are 14 residues in the CDR3. V dropped 1 base and J dropped 9; count of bases not matched to a gene: 8. Per the germline V gene, CDR1 is DFQATT and CDR2 is SNEGSKA (reference sequence). CDR3 in DNA: TGCAGTGCTAGAGGAGCCCCGGGGACAGGTGAGCAGTTCTTC. Its translation: CSARGAPGTGEQFF.

Ten or more counts support this clonotype. The chain couples TRBV10-2 to TRBJ2-5; D is ambiguous. V was pared by 2 bases and J by 4 bases, with 17 bases between. CDR1 is WSHSY, CDR2 SAAADI, per germline. The CDR3 runs 16 residues. The CDR3: CASSEPDRVTRETQYF. In DNA form, the CDR3 reads TGCGCCAGCAGTGAGCCCGACCGGGTTACAAGAGAGACCCAGTACTTC.

V gene TRBV14 combines with J gene TRBJ1-5; no reliable D call. The germline V and J ends were trimmed by 6 bases and 9 bases, with 18 bases remaining between them. From germline, CDR1 is SGHDN and CDR2 FVKESK. This CDR3 has 14 amino acids. This chain's CDR3 is CASSPEGWGSPQHF. CDR3 nucleotides: TGTGCCAGCAGTCCCGAAGGTTGGGGTTCGCCCCAGCATTTT.

This clonotype occurred many times. The CDR3 region has the DNA TGCAGTGCTAGTTGGACCCCACATACGCAGTATTTT. Amino acids: CSASWTPHTQYF. The J gene is TRBJ2-3, the V gene TRBV20-1; D gene uncertain. CDR3 size: 12 residues. Looked up from germline, CDR1 is DFQATT and CDR2 is SNEGSKA (reference sequence). Trimming cost V 3 bases and J 7 bases, with 11 bases left between them.

This clonotype was picked up a small number of times. The genes are TRBV25-1 and TRBJ2-2, with TRBD1 identical over 8 bases. The CDR3 runs 18 residues. Germline V CDR1 and CDR2: MGHDK, SYGVNS. J gave up 0 bases and V 2 bases, and 8 bases lay outside the gene matches. The CDR3 DNA reads TGTGCCAGCAGTGAAGGGACAGGTATTACCGCGAACACCGGGGAGCTGTTTTTT. Amino acids: CASSEGTGITANTGELFF.

This clonotype has ten or more counts. The rearrangement joins TRBV15 to TRBJ2-7; possible D gene TRBD2, 5 bases. Looked up from germline, CDR1 is LNHNV and CDR2 is YYDKDF (reference sequence). Trimming shortened V by 4 bases and J by 5 bases, and 12 bases separated the two germline ends. This CDR3 has 13 residues. CDR3 coding DNA: TGTGCCACCAGCATGGGTAGACTAAACGAGCAGTACTTC. This translates into CATSMGRLNEQYF.

This clonotype was picked up many times. This rearrangement joins TRBV19 to TRBJ1-1; D gene ambiguous. V was shortened by 7 bases and J by 1 base, with 7 bases between the two germline ends. The CDR3 length is 12 residues. Germline loops: CDR1 LNHDA, CDR2 SQIVND (reference sequence). The CDR3 DNA reads TGTGCCAGTATGCGGGAGAACACTGAAGCTTTCTTT. It codes for CASMRENTEAFF.

This clonotype was observed many times. V usage is TRBV5-1 and J usage is TRBJ1-1, with D hard to call. Looked up from germline, CDR1 is SGHRS and CDR2 is YFSETQ. Trimming removed 5 bases from V and 5 bases from J, with 13 bases in between. The CDR3 runs to 13 residues. The CDR3 DNA is TGCGCCAGCAGTTCTCAGGCACGAACTGAAGCTTTCTTT. Translated, it gives CASSSQARTEAFF.

The sample holds many counts of this clonotype. This chain uses TRBV10-1 with TRBJ2-1, with TRBD2 identical over 9 bases. Germline V gene lookup returns CDR1 WNHNN and CDR2 SYGVQD (reference sequence). The CDR3 length is 13 residues. V was clipped by 8 bases and J by 3 bases; unmatched bases: 2. As DNA, the CDR3 is TGCGCCAGCGGAGCGGGGGGCTACAATGAGCAGTTCTTC. Amino acids: CASGAGGYNEQFF.

This chain links TRBV5-5 with TRBJ2-3; a possible D gene is TRBD2 (5 bases). In germline, CDR1 is SGHKS, CDR2 YYEKEE (reference sequence). This CDR3 is built from 13 residues. V was trimmed by 4 bases and J by 13 bases, leaving 19 bases between them. The CDR3: CASSLGGRAQEYF. In nucleotides, the CDR3 is TGTGCCAGCAGCCTCGGAGGACGTGCTCAGGAGTATTTT.

This clonotype was counted at least ten times. The CDR3 spells CASSRDPDRIGYEQYF. DNA of the CDR3: TGCGCCAGCAGCCGAGACCCGGACAGGATAGGCTACGAGCAGTACTTC. J is TRBJ2-7 and V is TRBV4-1; 7 bases agree with TRBD1. The CDR3 runs to 16 residues. J was trimmed by 3 bases and V by 4 bases; bases with no gene match: 12. The germline CDR1 and CDR2 sequences are MGHRA and YSYEKL.

The chain carries TRBV3-1 and TRBJ2-7, with TRBD2 as a possible D gene (6 bases). The CDR3 extends over 14 amino acids. Germline CDR1 LGHDT, CDR2 YNNKEL (reference sequence). The germline V and J ends were trimmed by 3 bases and 6 bases, with 15 bases remaining between them. The CDR3 nucleotides are TGTGCCAGCAGCCAGGTGGCCGTGGGAGGCGAGCAGTACTTC. Translated: CASSQVAVGGEQYF.

This clonotype was detected only a few times. The J gene is TRBJ2-7, the V gene TRBV2, with 8 bases identical to TRBD1. Germline lookup yields CDR1 SNHLY and CDR2 FYNNEI. The ends lost 8 bases at V and 3 bases at J; junction bases unmatched: 9. This CDR3 comprises 14 residues. CDR3 coding DNA: TGTGCCAGCGTTCCCGGGACAGGCCACTACGAGCAGTACTTC. Translated, it gives CASVPGTGHYEQYF.

The chain is built from TRBV9 and TRBJ2-7, with D possibly TRBD2 on 5 matching bases. Germline lookup yields CDR1 SGDLS and CDR2 YYNGEE. Trimming pared 2 bases from V and 2 bases from J, leaving 8 bases between. The CDR3 is made up of 13 amino acids. CDR3 loop: CASSVGETYEQYF. The CDR3 bases are TGTGCCAGCAGCGTTGGGGAGACCTACGAGCAGTACTTC.

This clonotype was seen repeatedly, ten times or more. The CDR3 is CASSFGSTNNEQFF. The CDR3 nucleotides read TGTGCCAGCAGCTTTGGGTCTACAAACAATGAGCAGTTCTTC. The V call is TRBV7-2, the J call TRBJ2-1; no firm D call. Germline CDR1 is SGHTA and CDR2 is FQGNSA. This CDR3 comprises 14 residues. V was cut by 3 bases and J by 5 bases, with 11 bases left in between.

This clonotype showed up many times. This chain uses TRBV5-5 with TRBJ1-1; D may be TRBD1 (5 bases). This CDR3 is 15 amino acids long. Germline loops: CDR1 SGHKS, CDR2 YYEKEE (reference sequence). Trimming left V 4 bases short and J 3 bases short, with 16 bases between. CDR3 sequence (DNA): TGTGCCAGCAGCCCCAGATGGGGGATGGACACTGAAGCTTTCTTT. Translation gives CASSPRWGMDTEAFF.

This clonotype was seen ten or more times. The rearrangement links TRBV29-1 to TRBJ2-7; 9 bases agree with TRBD2. V gave up 6 bases and J gave up 3 bases; unmatched junction bases: 15. The CDR3 totals 16 residues. Germline V CDR1 and CDR2: SQVTM, ANQGSEA. CDR3 sequence: CSVLGGGGAFSYEQYF. The CDR3 region has the DNA TGCAGCGTCCTCGGTGGCGGGGGGGCTTTCAGCTACGAGCAGTACTTC.

This clonotype was counted many times. This chain joins TRBV12-5 and TRBJ2-2; D may match TRBD1 or TRBD2 (5 bases each). Per germline, CDR1 LGHNT and CDR2 FRNRAP. Deletions cut 0 bases from V and 4 bases from J, with 12 bases between. The CDR3 is 16 amino acids. CDR3: CASGLVLGATTGELFF. CDR3 coding DNA: TGTGCTAGTGGTTTGGTACTAGGGGCGACCACCGGGGAGCTGTTTTTT.

The genes are TRBV11-3 and TRBJ1-5, with TRBD1 as a possible D gene (6 bases). V was clipped by 5 bases and J by 15 bases, with 26 bases between them. Germline CDR1 and CDR2: SGHNT and YENEEA. There are 15 residues in the CDR3. CDR3 in amino acids: CASSKIQGSNQRRHF. CDR3 nucleotide sequence: TGTGCCAGCAGCAAAATTCAGGGGAGCAATCAGCGCCGGCATTTT.

In this sample, this clonotype turned up many times. The chain is built from TRBV2 and TRBJ2-1, with 10 nucleotides matching TRBD2. Germline trimming cut 4 bases from V and 9 bases from J; bases unmatched to any gene: 9. CDR1 and CDR2 from the germline V gene are SNHLY and FYNNEI. The CDR3 extends over 15 amino acids. The CDR3 is CASSVLAGVSGEQFF. Here the CDR3 DNA reads TGTGCCAGCAGTGTCCTAGCGGGAGTCAGTGGTGAGCAGTTCTTC.

The chain carries TRBV5-1 and TRBJ2-1; D gene uncertain. Trimming took 2 bases from V and 8 from J, leaving 8 bases between them. The germline V gene encodes CDR1 SGHRS and CDR2 YFSETQ. This CDR3 spans 12 amino acids. CDR3 sequence: CASSFPGHEQFF. The CDR3 coding sequence is TGCGCCAGCAGCTTTCCAGGCCATGAGCAGTTCTTC.

This clonotype has a handful of counts. The chain combines TRBV6-5 with TRBJ2-5; maybe TRBD2 (6 bases). The CDR3 is made up of 13 amino acids. Germline lookup yields CDR1 MNHEY and CDR2 SVGAGI. The V end was cut by 7 bases, the J end by 4 bases, with 13 bases between. The CDR3 region is CASNSGSGETQYF. The CDR3 region has the DNA TGTGCCAGCAATTCCGGGAGTGGAGAGACCCAGTACTTC.

The chain links TRBV3-1 to TRBJ2-2; TRBD1 matches 7 bases. The CDR3 length is 19 residues. Germline V CDR1 and CDR2: LGHDT, YNNKEL (reference sequence). The junction had 23 bases not matched to a gene; V was cut back by 8 bases and J by 5 bases. In DNA form, the CDR3 reads TGTGCCAGCTGCAGCGGACAGGTGGGGGACCTGAAGGATACCGGGGAGCTGTTTTTT. Its translation is CASCSGQVGDLKDTGELFF.

This clonotype was detected many times. J is TRBJ1-1 and V is TRBV6-1; D is possibly TRBD1 (6 bases). The CDR3 is made up of 13 amino acids. Germline V gives CDR1 MNHNS, CDR2 SASEGT. Trimming cost V 8 bases and J 2 bases, with 12 bases left between them. Here the CDR3 reads CASLGGRNTEAFF. The CDR3 DNA reads TGTGCCAGCCTGGGGGGGCGAAACACTGAAGCTTTCTTT.

The chain has TRBV28 and TRBJ2-1; a possible D gene is TRBD2 (6 bases). In germline, CDR1 is MDHEN, CDR2 SYDVKM. Trimming shortened V by 7 bases and J by 7 bases, and 11 bases separated the two germline ends. This CDR3 comprises 12 residues. DNA of the CDR3: TGTGCCAGCACTATCCGGGGGAATGAGCAGTTCTTC. This encodes CASTIRGNEQFF.

This clonotype has ten or more counts. This chain uses TRBV5-1 with TRBJ1-4, with unresolved D. Germline values: CDR1 SGHRS, CDR2 YFSETQ. Trimming removed 0 bases from V and 3 bases from J, with 12 bases in between. This CDR3 is built from 16 residues. The CDR3 region is CASSLAGGSANEKLFF. The CDR3 DNA sequence: TGCGCCAGCAGCTTGGCCGGCGGGTCGGCTAATGAAAAACTGTTTTTT.